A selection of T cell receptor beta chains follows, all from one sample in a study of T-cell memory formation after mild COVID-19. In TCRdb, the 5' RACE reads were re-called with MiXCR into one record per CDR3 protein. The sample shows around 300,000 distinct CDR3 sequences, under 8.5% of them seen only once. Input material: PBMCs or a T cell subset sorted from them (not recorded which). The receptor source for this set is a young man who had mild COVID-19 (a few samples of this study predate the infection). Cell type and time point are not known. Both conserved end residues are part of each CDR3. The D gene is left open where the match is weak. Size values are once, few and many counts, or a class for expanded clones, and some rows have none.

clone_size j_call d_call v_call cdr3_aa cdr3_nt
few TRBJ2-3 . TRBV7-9 CASSFGTIASDTQYF TGTGCCAGCAGCTTCGGGACCATAGCGTCAGATACGCAGTATTTT
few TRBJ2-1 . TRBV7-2 CASSLVVGLRGNEQFF TGTGCCAGCAGCTTAGTTGTTGGACTGAGAGGCAATGAGCAGTTCTTC
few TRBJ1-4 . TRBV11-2 CASSPGSAGEKLFF TGTGCCAGCAGCCCTGGGAGCGCAGGTGAAAAACTGTTTTTT
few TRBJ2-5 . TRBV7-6 CASSLGPGPETQYF TGTGCCAGCAGCTTAGGCCCGGGTCCAGAGACCCAGTACTTC
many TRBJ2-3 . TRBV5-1 CASSSPGGTQYF TGCGCCAGCAGCAGTCCGGGCGGTACGCAGTATTTT
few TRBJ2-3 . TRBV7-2 CASSLFQYSTDTQYF TGTGCCAGCAGCTTGTTCCAGTATAGCACAGATACGCAGTATTTT
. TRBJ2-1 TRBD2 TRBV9 CASSPLAGGFHEQFF TGTGCCAGCAGCCCACTAGCGGGGGGGTTTCATGAGCAGTTCTTC
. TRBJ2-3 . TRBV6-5 CASSYKASGAGTQYF TGTGCCAGCAGTTACAAGGCTTCCGGGGCCGGGACGCAGTATTTT
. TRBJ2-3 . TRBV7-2 CASSGQGVPDTQYF TGTGCCAGCAGCGGCCAGGGCGTCCCCGATACGCAGTATTTT
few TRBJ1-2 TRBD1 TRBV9 CASSANRGANYGYTF TGTGCCAGCAGCGCTAACAGGGGAGCTAACTATGGCTACACCTTC
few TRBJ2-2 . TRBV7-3 CASSLDSLGGTGELFF TGTGCCAGCAGCTTAGACAGCCTAGGAGGCACCGGGGAGCTGTTTTTT
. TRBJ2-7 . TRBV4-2 CASSQEWGSYEQYF TGTGCCAGCAGCCAAGAGTGGGGGTCCTACGAGCAGTACTTC
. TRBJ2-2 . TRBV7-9 CASSSQVVDTGELFF TGTGCCAGCAGCTCTCAGGTGGTAGACACCGGGGAGCTGTTTTTT
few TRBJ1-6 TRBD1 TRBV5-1 CASREGADYNSPLHF TGCGCCAGCAGGGAGGGGGCCGATTATAATTCACCCCTCCACTTT
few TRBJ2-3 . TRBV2 CASSEWVSTTDTQYF TGTGCCAGCAGTGAATGGGTCTCCACCACAGATACGCAGTATTTT
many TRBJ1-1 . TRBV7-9 CASSPRAGNTEAFF TGTGCCAGCAGCCCCAGGGCGGGGAACACTGAAGCTTTCTTT
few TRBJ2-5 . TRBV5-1 CASSLEGGSWETQYF TGCGCCAGCAGTCTAGAGGGGGGCTCTTGGGAGACCCAGTACTTC
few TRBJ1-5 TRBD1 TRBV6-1 CASSEALGTGMNQPQHF TGTGCCAGCAGTGAAGCGCTCGGGACAGGGATGAATCAGCCCCAGCATTTT
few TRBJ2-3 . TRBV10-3 CAISPILQDTQYF TGTGCCATCTCTCCGATCCTTCAAGATACGCAGTATTTT
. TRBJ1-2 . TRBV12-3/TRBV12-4 CASSFPYGYTF TGTGCCAGCAGTTTCCCCTATGGCTACACCTTC
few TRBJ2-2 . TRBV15 CATSRPQGGTGELFF TGTGCCACCAGCAGACCCCAGGGTGGCACCGGGGAGCTGTTTTTT
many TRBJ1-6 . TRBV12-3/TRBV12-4 CASTTDRGVGPLHF TGTGCCAGCACCACCGATCGGGGGGTCGGGCCCCTCCACTTT
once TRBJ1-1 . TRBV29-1 CSVGGFRTEAFF TGCAGCGTAGGCGGTTTCAGGACTGAAGCTTTCTTT
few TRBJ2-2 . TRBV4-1 CASSQEGQYTGELFF TGCGCCAGCAGCCAAGAAGGGCAATACACCGGGGAGCTGTTTTTT
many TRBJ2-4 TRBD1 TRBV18 CASSPTRGLGNIQYF TGTGCCAGCTCACCAACAAGGGGGCTCGGAAACATTCAGTACTTC
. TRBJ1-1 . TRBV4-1 CASSHGGRPAEAFF TGCGCCAGCAGCCATGGCGGCCGGCCGGCTGAAGCTTTCTTT
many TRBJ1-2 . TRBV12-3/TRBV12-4 CASSSRRGGFGYTF TGTGCCAGCAGTTCCCGCCGGGGGGGTTTTGGTTACACCTTC
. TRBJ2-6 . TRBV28 CASSLPGDGANVLTF TGTGCCAGCAGTTTACCGGGGGACGGGGCCAACGTCCTGACTTTC
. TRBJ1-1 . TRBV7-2 CASSLGGRGTFSEAFF TGTGCCAGCAGCTTAGGGGGGCGGGGAACCTTTTCTGAAGCTTTCTTT
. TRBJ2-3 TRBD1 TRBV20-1 CSARIRGHTDTQYF TGCAGTGCTAGGATAAGGGGGCACACAGATACGCAGTATTTT
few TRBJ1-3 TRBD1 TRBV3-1 CASSQDFSGGPGNTIYF TGTGCCAGCAGCCAAGACTTTTCAGGGGGTCCAGGAAACACCATATATTTT
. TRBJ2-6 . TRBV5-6 CASSLGSGSGANVLTF TGTGCCAGCAGCTTGGGATCGGGCTCTGGGGCCAACGTCCTGACTTTC
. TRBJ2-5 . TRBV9 CASSKDSRAWETQYF TGTGCCAGCAGCAAGGACAGTCGTGCCTGGGAGACCCAGTACTTC
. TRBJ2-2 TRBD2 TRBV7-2 CASSLRLAFAGELFF TGTGCCAGCAGTCTTCGACTAGCCTTTGCCGGGGAGCTGTTTTTT
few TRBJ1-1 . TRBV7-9 CASSLPGGLNTEAFF TGTGCCAGCAGCTTACCGGGGGGCTTGAACACTGAAGCTTTCTTT